The clone carrying this T cell receptor beta chain was seen ten or more times. What it binds is unknown. This sample was taken from a study of neurological immune-mediated disorders. Study context: Of the multiple sclerosis patients, 34 in total, about 30 were relapsing-remitting and 3 were secondary progressive. Overall study findings and caveats: There were no CDR3 amino acid sequences shared by expanded clones across subjects, a result suggesting private repertoires in all groups.

Germline loops: CDR1 DFQATT, CDR2 SNEGSKA (reference sequence). The CDR3 has 13 residues. The V end lost 2 bases, the J end lost 5 bases, and 12 bases lay between the germline ends. TCRdb called the 5' RACE reads again in MiXCR, with one record for every CDR3 protein. Here the sample spans over 35,000 distinct CDR3 sequences, approximately 2.4% being singletons. The clonotype was recovered from a man aged 25 to 45 with multiple sclerosis. Sequenced material: PBMCs. The chain uses TRBV20-1 and TRBJ2-5; a weak D match, TRBD2 (5 bases). CDR3 in amino acids: CSARNWGEETQYF. CDR3 bases: TGCAGTGCTAGAAACTGGGGAGAGGAGACCCAGTACTTC.